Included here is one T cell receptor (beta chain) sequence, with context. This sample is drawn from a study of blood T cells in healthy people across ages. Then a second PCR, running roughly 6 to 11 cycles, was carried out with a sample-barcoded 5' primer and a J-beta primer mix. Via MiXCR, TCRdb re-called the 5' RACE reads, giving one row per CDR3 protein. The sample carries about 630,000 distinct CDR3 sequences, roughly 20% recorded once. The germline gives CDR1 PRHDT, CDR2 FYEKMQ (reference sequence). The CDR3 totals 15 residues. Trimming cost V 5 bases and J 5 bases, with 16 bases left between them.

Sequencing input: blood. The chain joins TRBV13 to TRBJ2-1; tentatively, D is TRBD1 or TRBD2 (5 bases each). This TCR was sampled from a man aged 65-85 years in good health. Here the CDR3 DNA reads TGTGCCAGCAGCACCTCCGGGACGACAGACAATGAGCAGTTCTTC. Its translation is CASSTSGTTDNEQFF.